The 20 T cell receptor beta chains below all came from one sample that was sequenced in a study of cytomegalovirus exposure and HLA in healthy donors (dated by TCRdb to 2015 to 2018). Preparation of the library involved the immunoSEQ multiplex PCR assay. For the multiplex PCR, a mixture combining 60 forward primers for TCR Vbeta segments and 13 reverse primers for TCR Jbeta segments was used. The table was pulled from immuneACCESS by TCRdb, which kept in-frame rearrangements only. Such tables lose some clones; where checked, under half of the loss comes from unresolved V genes, and the rest has no known cause. Counted in this sample were over 100,000 clones; about three quarters of them appeared once. The ten largest clonotypes hold more than 6% of the sample. The sequenced sample was PBMCs. These receptors were obtained from a man aged 35 to 55 in good health and CMV-seropositive.

This clone was seen just once. This chain joins TRBV6-6 and TRBJ1-5; D is unclear. Germline assignment: CDR1 MNHNY and CDR2 SVGAGI (reference sequence). V shed 7 bases and J shed 5 bases, with 9 bases lying between them. The CDR3 length is 12 residues. The CDR3 DNA follows: TGTGCCAGCAACCAAGGAGATCAGCCCCAGCATTTT. Residues: CASNQGDQPQHF.

As for this clone: The sample holds other DNA sequences that translate to the same CDR3. The chain couples TRBV27 to TRBJ2-7; no clear D gene. Germline V gene sequence: CDR1 MNHEY, CDR2 SMNVEV (reference sequence). The CDR3 is 11 amino acids. The V and J ends lost 6 bases and 3 bases respectively, with 6 bases between them. The chain's CDR3 is CASRTGYEQYF. The DNA for the CDR3 is TGTGCCAGCAGGACGGGCTACGAGCAGTACTTC.

Ten or more counts support this clone. This rearrangement joins TRBV5-4 to TRBJ2-7; D is ambiguous. Trimming took 4 bases from V and 0 from J, leaving 5 bases between them. CDR1 is SGHNT, CDR2 YYREEE, per germline (reference sequence). This CDR3 contains 12 residues. As DNA, the CDR3 is TGTGCCAGCAGCGACACCTCCTACGAGCAGTACTTC. This codes for CASSDTSYEQYF.

V usage is TRBV5-1 and J usage is TRBJ2-7; D is perhaps TRBD2 (6 bases). Germline values: CDR1 SGHRS, CDR2 YFSETQ. V was shortened by 3 bases and J by 1 base, with 14 bases between the two germline ends. This CDR3 is built from 15 residues. The chain's CDR3 is CASSSWGGLSYEQYF. In nucleotides, the CDR3 is TGCGCCAGCAGCTCCTGGGGAGGCCTTTCCTACGAGCAGTACTTC.

V and J are TRBV7-8 and TRBJ2-5; D is perhaps TRBD2 (5 bases). The germline V and J ends were trimmed by 5 bases and 4 bases, with 11 bases remaining between them. Germline assignment: CDR1 SGHVS and CDR2 FQNEAQ. The CDR3 runs 13 residues. CDR3 loop: CASSLLATETQYF. In nucleotides, the CDR3 is TGTGCCAGCAGCCTCCTAGCTACAGAGACCCAGTACTTC.

Concerning this clone itself: Compared with germline, one end of the junction differs, possibly owing to a read error. The chain recombines TRBV18 with TRBJ2-7, with D uncertain. CDR1 is KGHSH, CDR2 LQKENI, per germline. This CDR3 contains 13 residues. The CDR3: CASSPRLEEEQYF. For the CDR3, the DNA is TGTGCCAGCTCCCCACGCCTTGAGGAAGAGCAGTACTTC. Filled out from reference TRBV18 and TRBJ2-7, the complete variable domain reads NAGVMQNPRHLVRRRGQEARLRCSPMKGHSHVYWYRQLPEEGLKFMVYLQKENIIDESGMPKERFSAEFPKEGPSILRIQQVVRGDSAAYFCASSPRLEEEQYFGPGTRLTVT.

This sequence joins TRBV2 and TRBJ2-7; tentative D call: TRBD2 (6 bases). V was cut by 0 bases and J by 4 bases, with 16 bases left in between. From germline, CDR1 is SNHLY and CDR2 FYNNEI. The CDR3 covers 16 residues. The CDR3 is CASSEATTRSVYEQYF. CDR3 bases: TGTGCCAGCAGTGAAGCAACGACTAGGTCCGTGTACGAGCAGTACTTC.

This clone was detected only a few times. The chain joins TRBV7-8 to TRBJ1-1; D gene unclear. CDR1 and CDR2 (germline): SGHVS, FQNEAQ. The CDR3 runs to 15 residues. V gave up 4 bases and J gave up 4 bases, with 16 bases separating them. CDR3 amino acids: CASSSKPLEGTEAFF. The CDR3 region has the DNA TGTGCCAGCAGCTCAAAGCCCCTGGAGGGCACTGAAGCTTTCTTT. Complete variable domain (other parts from reference TRBV7-8 and TRBJ1-1): GAGVSQSPRYKVAKRGQDVALRCDPISGHVSLFWYQQALGQGPEFLTYFQNEAQLDKSGLPSDRFFAERPEGSVSTLKIQRTQQEDSAVYLCASSSKPLEGTEAFFGQGTRLTVV.

The CDR3 protein is CASSFETSITDTQYF. CDR3 DNA sequence: TGCGCCAGCAGCTTCGAGACTAGTATCACAGATACGCAGTATTTT. The V call is TRBV5-1, the J call TRBJ2-3, with D possibly TRBD2 on 6 matching bases. In germline, CDR1 is SGHRS, CDR2 YFSETQ. The V end lost 2 bases, the J end lost 2 bases, and 12 bases lay between the germline ends. The CDR3 extends over 15 amino acids. Looking up the rest from reference TRBV5-1 and TRBJ2-3 gives the full variable domain: KAGVTQTPRYLIKTRGQQVTLSCSPISGHRSVSWYQQTPGQGLQFLFEYFSETQRNKGNFPGRFSGRQFSNSRSEMNVSTLELGDSALYLCASSFETSITDTQYFGPGTRLTVL.

This chain uses TRBV10-3 with TRBJ2-7; the match to TRBD1 covers 9 bases. Germline CDR1 is ENHRY and CDR2 is SYGVKD. The CDR3 has 18 amino acids. Trimming cost V 2 bases and J 0 bases; bases outside gene matches: 11. The chain's CDR3 is CAISEGTGTPPSSYEQYF. CDR3 bases: TGTGCCATCAGTGAGGGGACAGGGACCCCCCCAAGCTCCTACGAGCAGTACTTC.

This rearrangement joins TRBV7-9 to TRBJ1-4, with 7 bases matching TRBD1. The ends lost 4 bases at V and 7 bases at J; junction bases unmatched: 9. The CDR3 totals 15 residues. Germline-derived CDR1 and CDR2 are SEHNR and FQNEAQ (reference sequence). CDR3 amino acids: CASSSDRASGEKLFF. Here the CDR3 DNA reads TGTGCCAGCAGCTCTGACAGGGCGAGCGGTGAAAAACTGTTTTTT. Together with reference TRBV7-9 and TRBJ1-4, the CDR3 gives the full variable domain: DTGVSQNPRHKITKRGQNVTFRCDPISEHNRLYWYRQTLGQGPEFLTYFQNEAQLEKSRLLSDRFSAERPKGSFSTLEIQRTEQGDSAMYLCASSSDRASGEKLFFGSGTQLSVL.

This clone was seen a single time. V gene TRBV6-5 combines with J gene TRBJ1-5; 8 bases match TRBD1. This CDR3 has 13 amino acids. Losses at the gene ends were 6 bases for V and 7 bases for J; bases not matched to a gene: 5. Germline V CDR1 and CDR2: MNHEY, SVGAGI. The CDR3 loop is CASSLDRAQPQHF. CDR3 DNA sequence: TGTGCCAGCAGCTTGGACAGGGCCCAGCCCCAGCATTTT.

The chain is built from TRBV7-6 and TRBJ2-2; 8 bases line up with TRBD2. Germline V gene lookup returns CDR1 SGHVS and CDR2 FNYEAQ. The CDR3 totals 16 residues. The J segment lost 3 bases and the V segment lost 5 bases, leaving 8 bases of the junction unmatched. The CDR3 here is CASSHPGGLDTGELFF. The CDR3 coding sequence is TGTGCCAGCAGCCACCCGGGGGGGCTCGACACCGGGGAGCTGTTTTTT.

DNA of the CDR3: TGTGCCAGCAGCTTAGTTGGGGACACAGCTAACTATGGCTACACCTTC. It specifies CASSLVGDTANYGYTF. The chain is built from TRBV7-2 and TRBJ1-2; tentative D call: TRBD1 (6 bases). V gave up 1 base and J gave up 0 bases, with 12 bases separating them. Per the germline V gene, CDR1 is SGHTA and CDR2 is FQGNSA. This CDR3 region has 16 residues.

The chain joins TRBV19 to TRBJ1-1, with no clear D. CDR3 length: 13 residues. Trimming left V 8 bases short and J 5 bases short, with 15 bases between. Germline V gene lookup returns CDR1 LNHDA and CDR2 SQIVND (reference sequence). The CDR3 here is CASRVRGGTEAFF. The CDR3 bases are TGTGCCAGTCGCGTCCGGGGTGGAACTGAAGCTTTCTTT. Full variable domain (missing parts from reference TRBV19 and TRBJ1-1): DGGITQSPKYLFRKEGQNVTLSCEQNLNHDAMYWYRQDPGQGLRLIYYSQIVNDFQKGDIAEGYSVSREKKESFPLTVTSAQKNPTAFYLCASRVRGGTEAFFGQGTRLTVV.

CDR3: CASRVNSDTGYTF. The CDR3 DNA sequence: TGTGCCAGCAGGGTGAACAGTGACACTGGCTACACCTTC. The V and J genes are TRBV6-5 and TRBJ1-2; D not certain. The CDR3 is made up of 13 amino acids. Germline V lookup: CDR1 MNHEY, CDR2 SVGAGI. V was shortened by 6 bases and J by 7 bases, with 15 bases between the two germline ends.

The chain uses TRBV19 and TRBJ2-5; 7 bases agree with TRBD1. The germline gives CDR1 LNHDA, CDR2 SQIVND (reference sequence). The junction had 6 bases not matched to a gene; V was cut back by 6 bases and J by 5 bases. This CDR3 spans 13 amino acids. The CDR3 nucleotides read TGTGCCAGTAGACAGACAGGGTGGGAGACCCAGTACTTC. Protein: CASRQTGWETQYF. Drawing the rest from reference TRBV19 and TRBJ2-5, the complete variable domain is DGGITQSPKYLFRKEGQNVTLSCEQNLNHDAMYWYRQDPGQGLRLIYYSQIVNDFQKGDIAEGYSVSREKKESFPLTVTSAQKNPTAFYLCASRQTGWETQYFGPGTRLLVL.

The chain recombines TRBV18 with TRBJ2-5; 7 nucleotides agree with TRBD1. Germline trimming cut 8 bases from V and 4 bases from J; bases unmatched to any gene: 10. CDR1 and CDR2 (germline): KGHSH, LQKENI. The CDR3 runs 14 residues. The CDR3 region is CASAPGQVGETQYF. The CDR3 nucleotides read TGTGCCAGCGCCCCTGGACAGGTCGGAGAGACCCAGTACTTC.

The chain is built from TRBV7-9 and TRBJ2-7; 12 bases are shared with TRBD2. Germline-derived CDR1 and CDR2 are SEHNR and FQNEAQ (reference sequence). The CDR3 is made up of 16 amino acids. V was pared by 5 bases and J by 6 bases, with 11 bases of the junction left unmatched. The CDR3 loop reads CASSQNLAGGPREQYF. The DNA for the CDR3 is TGTGCCAGCAGCCAAAACCTAGCGGGAGGGCCTCGCGAGCAGTACTTC.

The V call is TRBV30, the J call TRBJ1-6, with 11 bases matching TRBD1. Germline V lookup: CDR1 GTSNPN, CDR2 SVGIG (reference sequence). With 5 bases clipped from V and 7 bases from J, the junction kept 7 bases outside the gene matches. The CDR3 consists of 15 residues. CDR3 amino acids: CAWSDRGLMNSPLHF. In nucleotides, the CDR3 is TGTGCCTGGTCGGACAGGGGGCTCATGAATTCACCCCTCCACTTT. The full variable domain, with the rest looked up from reference TRBV30 and TRBJ1-6, is SQTIHQWPATLVQPVGSPLSLECTVEGTSNPNLYWYRQAAGRGLQLLFYSVGIGQISSEVPQNLSASRPQDRQFILSSKKLLLSDSGFYLCAWSDRGLMNSPLHFGNGTRLTVT.